These 25 T cell receptor beta chains originate from one sample sequenced in a study of shared clonotypes between healthy human individuals. Repertoires were generated with immunoSEQ multiplex PCR, while TCRdb's copy carries only in-frame clones and drops some. The sample holds 600,000 to 750,000 clones, less than 95% seen once. The sample comprised memory CD8+ T cells from PBMCs. Stated subset: CD45RO+ cells pooled with CCR7-negative TemRA cells. The receptors derive from a man younger than 35 in good health. Some clones in this sample may be carry-over from other donors' samples.

V and J are TRBV5-8 and TRBJ1-4; 9 bases are shared with TRBD1. V lost 2 bases, J lost 10 bases, and 9 bases stayed unmatched. The CDR3 runs 15 residues. The germline V gene has CDR1 SGHTS and CDR2 YDEGEE. The CDR3 bases are TGTGCCAGCAGCTTTATTGGGACAGGGATGCGAAAACTGTTTTTT. Its translation is CASSFIGTGMRKLFF. Using reference TRBV5-8 and TRBJ1-4 for the parts outside the CDR3, the full variable domain is EAGVTQSPTHLIKTRGQQATLRCSPISGHTSVYWYQQALGLGLQFLLWYDEGEERNRGNFPPRFSGRQFPNYSSELNVNALELEDSALYLCASSFIGTGMRKLFFGSGTQLSVL.

V is TRBV7-9 and J is TRBJ2-2, with a tentative D call TRBD2 (5 bases). Trimming took 5 bases from V and 0 from J, leaving 13 bases between them. The CDR3 is 16 amino acids. The germline CDR1 and CDR2 sequences are SEHNR and FQNEAQ (reference sequence). For the CDR3, the DNA is TGTGCCAGCAGCACCAACCGGGAAGCGAACACCGGGGAGCTGTTTTTT. Translated: CASSTNREANTGELFF.

This chain uses TRBV27 with TRBJ2-7; D is perhaps TRBD1 (6 bases). The CDR3 totals 12 residues. The V and J ends lost 8 bases and 2 bases respectively, with 10 bases between them. Germline V gene sequence: CDR1 MNHEY, CDR2 SMNVEV (reference sequence). CDR3 in amino acids: CASRGQTYEQYF. As DNA, the CDR3 is TGTGCCAGCCGCGGACAGACCTACGAGCAGTACTTC.

Of note for this clone: At the DNA level, this CDR3 is encoded by other sequences in the same sample as well. The genes are TRBV9 and TRBJ2-7, with TRBD2 as a possible D gene (6 bases). CDR1 and CDR2 (germline): SGDLS, YYNGEE. Trimming left V 2 bases short and J 0 bases short, with 9 bases between. The CDR3 is 14 residues long. CDR3 loop: CASSVGGISYEQYF. The DNA for the CDR3 is TGTGCCAGCAGCGTCGGCGGGATCTCCTACGAGCAGTACTTC.

The V gene is TRBV4-1, the J gene TRBJ2-2; no firm D call. Trimming pared 4 bases from V and 2 bases from J, leaving 14 bases between. Germline CDR1 MGHRA, CDR2 YSYEKL. The CDR3 extends over 16 amino acids. The CDR3 DNA follows: TGCGCCAGCAGCCCTTCGGGTTCCATAAACACCGGGGAGCTGTTTTTT. Protein sequence: CASSPSGSINTGELFF.

The CDR3 protein is CASSLLAGSSLYEQYF. CDR3 bases: TGCGCCAGCAGCTTACTAGCGGGCTCAAGCCTCTACGAGCAGTACTTC. This chain links TRBV5-1 with TRBJ2-7, with 9 nucleotides matching TRBD2. The CDR3 runs to 16 residues. Germline trimming cut 2 bases from V and 3 bases from J; bases unmatched to any gene: 9. Germline CDR1 and CDR2: SGHRS and YFSETQ.

The rearrangement links TRBV7-9 to TRBJ1-2; 11 nucleotides agree with TRBD1. This CDR3 is built from 15 residues. V lost 4 bases to trimming and J lost 3 bases; unmatched junction nucleotides: 4. Germline V lookup: CDR1 SEHNR, CDR2 FQNEAQ (reference sequence). Here the CDR3 DNA reads TGTGCCAGCAGCTCTTGGACAGGGGGCCACTATGGCTACACCTTC. Its protein is CASSSWTGGHYGYTF.

The chain employs TRBV30 and TRBJ2-1, with TRBD1 as a possible D gene (6 bases). The germline V gene has CDR1 GTSNPN and CDR2 SVGIG (reference sequence). The length of the CDR3 is 13 residues. V shed 2 bases and J shed 8 bases, with 13 bases lying between them. This chain's CDR3 is CAWSTGFDDEQFF. The CDR3 DNA sequence: TGTGCCTGGAGTACAGGGTTTGACGATGAGCAGTTCTTC.

The rearrangement links TRBV29-1 to TRBJ2-7, with D perhaps matching TRBD1 (5 bases). With 4 bases removed from V and 0 bases from J, the gap between germline ends came to 16 bases. CDR3 length: 15 residues. The germline V gene encodes CDR1 SQVTM and CDR2 ANQGSEA. CDR3 bases: TGCAGCGTTGCCCTCGACAGCGTAAGCTCCTACGAGCAGTACTTC. Protein product: CSVALDSVSSYEQYF.

V is TRBV6-1 and J is TRBJ2-1, with D unclear. The CDR3 loop spans 17 amino acids. CDR1 is MNHNS and CDR2 is SASEGT in the germline V gene. With 2 bases removed from V and 0 bases from J, the gap between germline ends came to 14 bases. Written as DNA, the CDR3 is TGTGCCAGCAGTGAAATAAGCGTCTTAAGCTCCTACAATGAGCAGTTCTTC. Its protein product is CASSEISVLSSYNEQFF.

The V and J genes are TRBV19 and TRBJ1-4; 9 bases are shared with TRBD1. The J segment lost 0 bases and the V segment lost 2 bases, leaving 7 bases of the junction unmatched. This CDR3 region has 18 residues. Per the germline V gene, CDR1 is LNHDA and CDR2 is SQIVND (reference sequence). The CDR3 DNA reads TGTGCCAGTAGTATACTCGCGGACAGGGGAGCAACTAATGAAAAACTGTTTTTT. It translates to CASSILADRGATNEKLFF.

V and J are TRBV27 and TRBJ2-2; D is unclear. Per germline, CDR1 MNHEY and CDR2 SMNVEV (reference sequence). V gave up 3 bases and J gave up 6 bases, with 11 bases separating them. The CDR3 has 14 amino acids. The CDR3 loop is CASSFVVSSGELFF. The CDR3 DNA reads as TGTGCCAGCAGTTTTGTCGTATCGTCCGGGGAGCTGTTTTTT.

The chain joins TRBV7-3 to TRBJ2-5; no clear D. This CDR3 has 19 residues. Germline V gene sequence: CDR1 SGHTA, CDR2 FQGTGA. Between the trimmed V and J ends, which lost 0 bases and 2 bases, there was a span of 22 bases. DNA of the CDR3: TGTGCCAGCAGCTTAACCCCCGGCGAGGCGGCAGAAATTCAAGAGACCCAGTACTTC. Residues: CASSLTPGEAAEIQETQYF.

V usage is TRBV5-1 and J usage is TRBJ2-3; TRBD2 matches 10 bases. CDR1 is SGHRS, CDR2 YFSETQ, per germline. Trimming at V came to 1 base and at J to 4 bases, leaving 6 bases not matched to a gene. The CDR3 loop spans 16 amino acids. The CDR3 loop reads CASSLWASGSADTQYF. The CDR3 DNA sequence: TGCGCCAGCAGCTTGTGGGCTAGCGGGAGCGCAGATACGCAGTATTTT.

This chain links TRBV15 with TRBJ2-1; D remains ambiguous. The CDR3 sequence is 15 residues long. V was trimmed by 1 base and J by 4 bases, leaving 11 bases between them. Germline V gives CDR1 LNHNV, CDR2 YYDKDF (reference sequence). The CDR3 spells CATSRGSKNYNEQFF. The CDR3 DNA reads as TGTGCCACCAGCAGAGGTAGCAAGAATTACAATGAGCAGTTCTTC.

A remark on this clone: This sample also contains other DNA sequences that code for the same CDR3. V gene TRBV6-5 combines with J gene TRBJ2-2, with D hard to call. CDR3 size: 11 residues. V lost 5 bases to trimming and J lost 4 bases, with 2 bases between them. CDR1 is MNHEY and CDR2 is SVGAGI in the germline V gene. The CDR3 here is CASSLTGELFF. The CDR3 DNA follows: TGTGCCAGCAGTCTCACCGGGGAGCTGTTTTTT.

The chain uses TRBV7-6 and TRBJ1-3, with TRBD1 matching over 7 bases. The germline CDR1 and CDR2 sequences are SGHVS and FNYEAQ. This CDR3 has 17 amino acids. V lost 3 bases and J lost 0; bases outside the gene matches: 8. This CDR3 is CASSFSDRPNSGNTIYF. CDR3 sequence (DNA): TGTGCCAGCAGCTTCTCGGACAGGCCTAACTCTGGAAACACCATATATTTT.

This clone was seen once. The CDR3 protein is CASSQVAGETQYF. CDR3 sequence (DNA): TGTGCCAGCAGCCAAGTAGCGGGGGAGACCCAGTACTTC. V and J are TRBV14 and TRBJ2-5; 8 nucleotides agree with TRBD2. With 1 base clipped from V and 5 bases from J, the junction kept 0 bases outside the gene matches. This CDR3 has 13 residues. Germline assignment: CDR1 SGHDN and CDR2 FVKESK.

J is TRBJ2-7 and V is TRBV9; 7 nucleotides match TRBD1. Germline CDR1 reads SGDLS; CDR2 reads YYNGEE. The CDR3 contains 12 residues. V was pared by 4 bases and J by 6 bases, with 4 bases of the junction left unmatched. CDR3 coding DNA: TGTGCCAGCAGCATCTCAGGGGGCGAGCAGTACTTC. Its protein product is CASSISGGEQYF.

The chain links TRBV5-6 to TRBJ1-2, with no clear D. The germline gives CDR1 SGHDT, CDR2 YYEEEE. This CDR3 spans 12 amino acids. V lost 0 bases to trimming and J lost 4 bases, with 4 bases between them. As DNA, the CDR3 is TGTGCCAGCAGCTTGGTGGCCTATGGCTACACCTTC. Amino acid sequence: CASSLVAYGYTF.

The chain is built from TRBV7-2 and TRBJ2-1; D not certain. Deletions cut 5 bases from V and 0 bases from J, with 14 bases between. Looked up from germline, CDR1 is SGHTA and CDR2 is FQGNSA. This CDR3 is 16 amino acids long. The CDR3 reads CASSPRFPSSYNEQFF. The CDR3 nucleotides are TGTGCCAGCAGCCCCCGCTTCCCTAGCTCCTACAATGAGCAGTTCTTC.

Relative to its sample, this clone is medium-sized. The J gene is TRBJ2-7, the V gene TRBV27; D is uncertain. The CDR3 sequence is 13 residues long. Between the trimmed V and J ends, which lost 1 base and 5 bases, there was a span of 9 bases. Germline assignment: CDR1 MNHEY and CDR2 SMNVEV (reference sequence). The chain's CDR3 is CASSLLGVNEQYF. CDR3 coding DNA: TGTGCCAGCAGTTTATTGGGCGTCAACGAGCAGTACTTC.

Written as DNA, the CDR3 is TGTGCCAGCACCTTAGCGCGACAGGGGCCGGGCTACACCTTC. Translated, it gives CASTLARQGPGYTF. The chain uses TRBV9 and TRBJ1-2; TRBD1 matches at 8 bases. Trimming cost V 6 bases and J 8 bases; bases outside gene matches: 12. The CDR3 loop spans 14 amino acids. Germline lookup yields CDR1 SGDLS and CDR2 YYNGEE.

In its sample, this clone was seen a few times. The chain uses TRBV18 and TRBJ2-2; possible D gene TRBD1, 6 bases. Per the germline V gene, CDR1 is KGHSH and CDR2 is LQKENI. Trimming removed 4 bases from V and 7 bases from J, with 13 bases in between. This CDR3 spans 14 amino acids. CDR3 sequence: CASSLNRDVGELFF. The CDR3 region has the DNA TGTGCCAGCTCACTGAACAGGGACGTCGGGGAGCTGTTTTTT.

V usage is TRBV25-1 and J usage is TRBJ2-7; D is possibly TRBD2 (7 bases). This CDR3 comprises 16 residues. Looked up from germline, CDR1 is MGHDK and CDR2 is SYGVNS. V lost 7 bases, J lost 4 bases, and 23 bases lay in between. This CDR3 is CASMGTLGGDPYEQYF. As DNA, the CDR3 is TGTGCCAGCATGGGGACCTTAGGGGGGGACCCTTACGAGCAGTACTTC.